This T cell receptor beta chain was sequenced for a study of T cells after yellow fever vaccination. Study context: Where fractions had low cell numbers, libraries were prepared from them with the SMART-Seq v4 Ultra Low Input RNA kit. Notes on the study in general: CD4 and CD8 compartments shared a small share of clonotypes, likely from convergent recombination. Most primary-vaccination clones reappeared after the booster (approximately 95% CD4, about 88% CD8).

This clonotype appeared many times. Its antigen is as yet unknown. A universal primer site and UMIs were added as TCR cDNA was made by 5'RACE template switching. Each CDR3 protein gets one entry after TCRdb re-called the 5' RACE reads with MiXCR. This table holds fewer than 150,000 distinct CDR3 sequences, 7.7% found once. The sample in question was CD4+ T cells sorted from PBMCs, obtained 5 days after the yellow fever booster vaccination. The clonotype was recovered from a young man who received the YFV17D yellow fever vaccine.

The CDR3 sequence: CASSAGGGEQYF. The CDR3 DNA sequence: TGCGCCAGCAGCGCGGGAGGGGGAGAGCAGTACTTC. The J gene is TRBJ2-7, the V gene TRBV4-3, with 9 bases lining up with TRBD2. Germline V gene lookup returns CDR1 LGHNA and CDR2 YSLEER. Losses at the gene ends were 5 bases for V and 7 bases for J; bases not matched to a gene: 3. The CDR3 consists of 12 residues.